This T cell receptor beta chain is from a study of T and B cells in COVID-19 patients. Study-level information: The recovered patients had mostly mild to moderate COVID-19 with outpatient management.

TRB rearrangements were amplified by multiplex PCR with BIOMED2 TRB-A/B primers. TCRdb re-derived calls from the multiplex PCR reads in MiXCR, one entry per CDR3 protein. The sample has 10,000 to 13,000 distinct CDR3 sequences, roughly 30% seen once. From blood, about 230-500 ng of genomic DNA served as TRB template. V gave up 4 bases and J gave up 6 bases; unmatched junction bases: 13. The CDR3 is made up of 16 amino acids. The germline V gene encodes CDR1 LGHNA and CDR2 YSLEER. Of note for this clonotype: Its antigen is unidentified.

The study, taken as a whole, reports: No sequencing was yet done of CD4+, regulatory or CD8+ subsets, or of SARS-CoV-2-responsive or tetramer+ sorted cells. Early severe-case samples and blood from mildly ill patients during symptoms were in short supply.

Sequenced material: blood. The TCR originated in a human donor with active COVID-19. This chain links TRBV4-3 with TRBJ2-7; 9 positions agree with TRBD1. The DNA of the CDR3 is TGCGCCAGCAGCCGCCCAGACGGGACAGGGTCGGGCGAGCAGTACTTC. It yields the protein CASSRPDGTGSGEQYF.